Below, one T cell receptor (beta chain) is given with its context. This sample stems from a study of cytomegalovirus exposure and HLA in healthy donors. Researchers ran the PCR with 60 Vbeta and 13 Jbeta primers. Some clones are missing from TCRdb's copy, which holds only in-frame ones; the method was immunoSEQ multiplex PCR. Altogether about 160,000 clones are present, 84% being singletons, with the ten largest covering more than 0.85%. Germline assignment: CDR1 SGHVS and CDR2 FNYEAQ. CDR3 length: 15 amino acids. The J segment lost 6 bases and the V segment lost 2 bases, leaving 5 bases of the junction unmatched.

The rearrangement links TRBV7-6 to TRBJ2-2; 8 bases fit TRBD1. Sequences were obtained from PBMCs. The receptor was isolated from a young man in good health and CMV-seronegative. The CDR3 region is CASSLTTGEAGELFF. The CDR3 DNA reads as TGTGCCAGCAGCTTAACGACAGGGGAGGCCGGGGAGCTGTTTTTT.